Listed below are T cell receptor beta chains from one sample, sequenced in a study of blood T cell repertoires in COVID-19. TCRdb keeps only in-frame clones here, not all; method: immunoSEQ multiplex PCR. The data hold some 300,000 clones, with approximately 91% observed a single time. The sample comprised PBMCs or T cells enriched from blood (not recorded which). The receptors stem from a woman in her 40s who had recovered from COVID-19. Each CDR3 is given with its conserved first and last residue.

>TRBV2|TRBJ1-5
CAGRDERGNQPQHF
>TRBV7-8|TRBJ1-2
CASSLRGPDFYGYTF
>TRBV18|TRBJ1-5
CASLLGGADSNQPQHF
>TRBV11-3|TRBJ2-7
CASSPGLAGGYEQYF
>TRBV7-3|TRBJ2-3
CASSLSGGALDTQYF
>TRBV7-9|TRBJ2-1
CASSLGLGNEQFF
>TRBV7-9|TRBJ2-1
CASSVWTSGGAVEQFF
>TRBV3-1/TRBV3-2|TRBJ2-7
CASSPWVIEGYEQYF
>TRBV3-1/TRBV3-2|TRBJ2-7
CASTRGALGGTPKEQYF
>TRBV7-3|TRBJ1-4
CASSFPSGRLNEKLFF
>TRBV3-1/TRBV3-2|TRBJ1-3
CASGHRGYSGNTIYF
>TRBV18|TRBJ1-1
CASSPPPDRVFEAFF
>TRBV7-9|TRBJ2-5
CASSLSLSGFQETQYF
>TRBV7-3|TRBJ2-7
CASSLTSLAGSSSYEQYF
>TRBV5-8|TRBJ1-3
CASSSGQGGSSGNTIYF
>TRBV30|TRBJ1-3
CAWGAPGQGNTIYF
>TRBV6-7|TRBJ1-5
CASSYSRYAGQGDLRQPQHF
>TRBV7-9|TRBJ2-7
CASSSGTSEIFPPYEQYF
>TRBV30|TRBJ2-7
CAWRGRAKYEQYF
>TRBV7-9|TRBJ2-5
CASSPRDRGYRETQYF
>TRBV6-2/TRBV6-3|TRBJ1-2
CASRPNRAGGYTF
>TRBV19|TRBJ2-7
CASSGGGDGSYEQYF
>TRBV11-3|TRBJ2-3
CASSAGLAGDTQYF
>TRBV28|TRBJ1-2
CATYLRGGSNYGYTF
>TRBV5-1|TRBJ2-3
CASSSGTSGSSTDTQYF
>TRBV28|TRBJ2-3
CAAHGGPRTDTQYF
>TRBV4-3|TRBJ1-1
CASSQALQGLSEAFF
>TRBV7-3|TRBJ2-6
CASSLNGQGAVNVLTF
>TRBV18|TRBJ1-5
CASSPGTGNQPQHF
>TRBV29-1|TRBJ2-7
CSVEDSRVRQYF
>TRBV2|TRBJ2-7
CASSDPSGKGSSYEQYF
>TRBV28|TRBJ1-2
CASSLQAWNYGYTF
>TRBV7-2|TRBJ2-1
CASSLGLAGAEQFF
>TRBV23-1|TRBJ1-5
CASSPTGEQPQHF
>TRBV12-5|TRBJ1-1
CASDQTGEAFF
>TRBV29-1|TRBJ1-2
CSARTGGDGYTF
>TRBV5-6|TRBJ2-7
CASSTQSSYEQYF
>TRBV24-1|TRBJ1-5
CATSDYGREDQPQHF
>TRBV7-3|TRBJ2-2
CASSPLTGELFF
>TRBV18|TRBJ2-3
CASSPGGTSGSTDTQYF
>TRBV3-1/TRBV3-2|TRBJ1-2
CASSQDARGRVGYTF
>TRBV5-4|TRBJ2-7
CASSPTSGTSYEQYF
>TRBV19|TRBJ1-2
CASSMGAGANYGYTF
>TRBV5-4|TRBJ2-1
CASSLAGGPHNEQFF
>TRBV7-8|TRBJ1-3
CASSLGQGNIDTIYF
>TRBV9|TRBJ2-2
CASSTRTTRGSGELFF
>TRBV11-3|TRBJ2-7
CASSLVSGRPPYEQYF
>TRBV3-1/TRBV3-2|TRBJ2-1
CASSQSLGIVGYNEQFF
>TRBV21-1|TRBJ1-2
CASSKGAPDNYGYTF
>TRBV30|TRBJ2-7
CAWSPTGGTYEQYF
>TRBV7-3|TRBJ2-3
CASTIQAGGLDTQYF
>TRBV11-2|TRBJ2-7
CASSRHRDLFYEQYF
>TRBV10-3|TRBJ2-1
CAISELGLKSYNEQFF
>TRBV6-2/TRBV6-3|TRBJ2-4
CASSYEFIGGKNIQYF